This T cell receptor (beta chain) was obtained from a study of PD-1 blockade in classical Hodgkin lymphoma. The protocol was immunoSEQ multiplex PCR, while the TCRdb copy is restricted to in-frame clones and leaves out a portion. The table lists over 85,000 clones, 85% to 95% of them singletons, with less than 2% in the top ten. The CDR3 has 15 amino acids. Germline V gene sequence: CDR1 MNHEY, CDR2 SVGAGI. V was shortened by 6 bases and J by 0 bases, with 9 bases between the two germline ends. Documented time point: cycle 4 day 1 (C4D1), after more than five weeks of nivolumab. All patients experienced relapse after autologous stem cell transplantation, and brentuximab vedotin exposure was variable.

The sequences come from peripheral blood mononuclear cells (PBMCs), collected before the fourth cycle of nivolumab. The chain joins TRBV6-5 to TRBJ1-6; a possible D gene is TRBD1 (5 bases). The TCR sequence derives from a human donor with classical Hodgkin lymphoma. The CDR3 DNA reads as TGTGCCAGCAGCCTACAGGACTCCTATAATTCACCCCTCCACTTT. The encoded protein is CASSLQDSYNSPLHF.